The 10 T cell receptor beta chains in this list originate from one sample, sequenced in a study of T cell repertoires in cytomegalovirus infection. Each CDR3 protein gets one entry after TCRdb re-called the reads with MiXCR. The table shows 450,000 to 650,000 distinct CDR3 sequences, with 40% occurring only once. For these receptors, no antigen is known. The source material was cultured PBMCs, sampled from culture after CMV antigen stimulation. Receptors originate from a human donor in good health (CMV status not recorded). Some clones in this sample may be carry-over from other donors' samples.

This clonotype was detected ten times or more. The V gene is TRBV7-2, the J gene TRBJ1-2, with D possibly being TRBD1 (6 bases). CDR1 and CDR2 from the germline V gene are SGHTA and FQGNSA. V gave up 5 bases and J gave up 9 bases, with 16 bases separating them. CDR3 length equals 13 residues. CDR3 nucleotides: TGTGCCAGCAGCCTGGACAGCTATGGACGCTACACCTTC. It specifies CASSLDSYGRYTF.

V is TRBV20-1 and J is TRBJ2-5, with 12 positions matching TRBD1. V dropped 0 bases and J dropped 5; count of bases not matched to a gene: 13. Looked up from germline, CDR1 is DFQATT and CDR2 is SNEGSKA (reference sequence). There are 18 residues in the CDR3. The CDR3 sequence is CSARDAGTGGAGTETQYF. The CDR3 bases are TGCAGTGCTAGAGATGCAGGGACAGGGGGCGCCGGGACGGAGACCCAGTACTTC.

This clonotype was observed a handful of times. This chain uses TRBV11-2 with TRBJ2-3; 9 bases are shared with TRBD2. V dropped 5 bases and J dropped 2; count of bases not matched to a gene: 8. Germline values: CDR1 SGHAT, CDR2 FQNNGV. The CDR3 sequence is 16 residues long. The CDR3 DNA reads TGTGCCAGCAGCCAGGGGACTAGCTCCTCCACAGATACGCAGTATTTT. It specifies CASSQGTSSSTDTQYF.

The chain employs TRBV7-6 and TRBJ2-1, with D unclear. The CDR3 is made up of 12 amino acids. The germline V gene encodes CDR1 SGHVS and CDR2 FNYEAQ. V dropped 3 bases and J dropped 9 bases, with 9 bases sitting between them. The chain's CDR3 is CASSFQKSEQFF. The CDR3 nucleotides are TGTGCCAGCAGCTTCCAGAAGAGTGAGCAGTTCTTC.

The V call is TRBV4-1, the J call TRBJ1-2, with 7 bases aligning to TRBD1. CDR1 is MGHRA, CDR2 YSYEKL, per germline. Losses at the gene ends were 4 bases for V and 4 bases for J; bases not matched to a gene: 9. The CDR3 is made up of 15 amino acids. CDR3: CASSPGDRDVYGYTF. CDR3 coding DNA: TGCGCCAGCAGCCCTGGAGACAGGGACGTCTATGGCTACACCTTC.

This chain uses TRBV7-2 with TRBJ2-1, with D possibly matching TRBD2 (5 bases). The V end lost 5 bases, the J end lost 2 bases, and 13 bases lay between the germline ends. The CDR3 runs to 15 residues. Germline CDR1 reads SGHTA; CDR2 reads FQGNSA. The CDR3 protein is CASSPGVATYNEQFF. CDR3 in DNA: TGTGCCAGCAGCCCCGGTGTAGCGACCTACAATGAGCAGTTCTTC.

Remarks on this clonotype: The junction departs from the called germline gene at one end, perhaps through a read error. The V and J genes are TRBV4-1 and TRBJ2-4, with TRBD2 identical over 9 bases. This CDR3 is 14 amino acids long. Germline V gene data show CDR1 as MGHRA and CDR2 as YSYEKL. The CDR3 DNA reads TGTGCCAGCAGCCAAAATAGCGGGGGTTACATTCAGTACTTC. Protein sequence: CASSQNSGGYIQYF.

The chain joins TRBV6-1 to TRBJ1-3; D call uncertain. Germline V gives CDR1 MNHNS, CDR2 SASEGT. V was cut by 7 bases and J by 1 base, with 8 bases left in between. The CDR3 has 13 residues. The CDR3 region is CASTPRSGNTIYF. For the CDR3, the DNA is TGTGCCAGCACCCCACGGTCTGGAAACACCATATATTTT.

The chain uses TRBV20-1 and TRBJ2-7; the match to TRBD1 covers 9 bases. The CDR3 has 14 amino acids. Germline V gene lookup returns CDR1 DFQATT and CDR2 SNEGSKA (reference sequence). V was pared by 2 bases and J by 5 bases, with 7 bases of the junction left unmatched. In DNA, the CDR3 is TGCAGTGCTAGATGGACAGGGGAATTGAACGAGCAGTACTTC. This codes for CSARWTGELNEQYF.

This clonotype was counted a single time. The chain employs TRBV5-1 and TRBJ2-3; D could derive from TRBD1 or TRBD2 (6 bases each). Deletions cut 2 bases from V and 4 bases from J, with 17 bases between. CDR3 length: 16 residues. The germline V gene encodes CDR1 SGHRS and CDR2 YFSETQ. The CDR3 DNA reads TGCGCCAGCAGCTTAAGTAGGGGGGCCGTCGCAGATACGCAGTATTTT. Encoded protein: CASSLSRGAVADTQYF.